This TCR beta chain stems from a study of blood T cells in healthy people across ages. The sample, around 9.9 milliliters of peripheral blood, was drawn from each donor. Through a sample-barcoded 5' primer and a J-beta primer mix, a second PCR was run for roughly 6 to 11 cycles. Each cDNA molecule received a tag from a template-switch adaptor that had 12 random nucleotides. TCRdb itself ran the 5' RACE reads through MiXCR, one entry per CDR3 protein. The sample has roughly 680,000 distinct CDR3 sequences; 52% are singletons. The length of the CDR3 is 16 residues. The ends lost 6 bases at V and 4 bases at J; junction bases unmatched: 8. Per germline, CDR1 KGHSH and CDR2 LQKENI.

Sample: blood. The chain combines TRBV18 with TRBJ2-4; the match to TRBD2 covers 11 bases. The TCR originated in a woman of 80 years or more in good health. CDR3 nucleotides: TGTGCCAGCTCTCAGACTAGCGGGGTCGGGAAAAACATTCAGTACTTC. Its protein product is CASSQTSGVGKNIQYF. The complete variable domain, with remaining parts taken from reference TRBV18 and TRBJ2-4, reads NAGVMQNPRHLVRRRGQEARLRCSPMKGHSHVYWYRQLPEEGLKFMVYLQKENIIDESGMPKERFSAEFPKEGPSILRIQQVVRGDSAAYFCASSQTSGVGKNIQYFGAGTRLSVL.